These T cell receptor beta chains were read from a single sample in a study of OX40 agonist ivuxolimab in advanced cancers. This table comes from immunoSEQ multiplex PCR, and its TCRdb copy is limited to in-frame clones, with some not included. The sample has roughly 100,000 clones; around 86% are singletons. This specimen was CD4+ or CD8+ T cells sorted from blood, taken in a trial of the OX40 agonist ivuxolimab. The receptors shown here come from an adult with an advanced solid tumor such as melanoma, head and neck, liver or kidney cancer. Each CDR3 is given with its conserved first and last residue.

J,V,CDR3
TRBJ1-1,TRBV5-1,CASSLRENTEAFF
TRBJ1-2,TRBV6-5,CASSYSQGAGVYGYTF
TRBJ2-2,TRBV30,CAWSLAATGELFF
TRBJ1-1,TRBV6-1,CASSVPGRTGGSEAFF
TRBJ1-6,TRBV25-1,CASSEEGTGGASSPLHF
TRBJ1-1,TRBV11-2,CASSPNRGAFF
TRBJ2-5,TRBV6-6,CASRSSGGQETQYF
TRBJ1-3,TRBV18,CASSEGRNSGNTIYF
TRBJ2-7,TRBV6-5,CASRSGRTSYEQYF
TRBJ2-2,TRBV5-1,CASSPQTGAGELFF
TRBJ2-5,TRBV7-2,CASSSGAYKETQYF
TRBJ1-2,TRBV7-2,CASSLTGPGYGYTF
TRBJ2-5,TRBV7-9,CASCSGVQETQYF
TRBJ2-7,TRBV27,CASSSSWDGAGEQYF
TRBJ1-5,TRBV10-1,CASSELSPRRRGGSDGNQPQHF
TRBJ2-5,TRBV5-1,CASSLEGQGETQYF
TRBJ2-3,TRBV6-5,CASSYKDRVTDTQYF
TRBJ2-5,TRBV11-1,CASSSRLAGALKETQYF
TRBJ2-6,TRBV10-2,CASSESSGANVLTF
TRBJ2-3,TRBV4-2,CASSQDEPSTDTQYF
TRBJ2-5,TRBV11-3,CASSLGGGEETQYF
TRBJ1-2,TRBV11-2,CASSSPSLNRATNYGYTF
TRBJ2-2,TRBV7-2,CASSSSSNTGELFF
TRBJ1-5,TRBV6-5,CASSRAGSGNQPQHF
TRBJ2-5,TRBV2,CASNRGIQETQYF
TRBJ2-7,TRBV19,CASREGQGVTYEQYF
TRBJ1-4,TRBV5-6,CASSLPQVYNEKLFF
TRBJ2-7,TRBV6-1,CASTADRGGYEQYF
TRBJ1-2,TRBV19,CASRGQGRYGYTF
TRBJ2-7,TRBV7-9,CASSLVGGYEQYF
TRBJ2-7,TRBV6-5,CASSYRDRGSYEQYF
TRBJ2-6,TRBV5-1,CASSLEGSTNVLTF
TRBJ1-3,TRBV6-6,CASGGKGASGNTIYF
TRBJ1-6,TRBV7-2,CASSLEGRANSPLHF
TRBJ2-1,TRBV5-1,CASSPPLAGGPHEQFF
TRBJ2-1,TRBV5-4,CASTRSQALSYNEQFF
TRBJ2-2,TRBV6-1,CASSFSGGRTGELFF
TRBJ1-3,TRBV7-8,CASSLAPGSGNTIYF
TRBJ2-5,TRBV27,CASSPSQDSPATQYF
TRBJ2-7,TRBV27,CAGSRPRAYEQYF
TRBJ1-1,TRBV5-1,CASRSDGQNTEAFF
TRBJ2-7,TRBV10-1,CASSGVAYEQYF